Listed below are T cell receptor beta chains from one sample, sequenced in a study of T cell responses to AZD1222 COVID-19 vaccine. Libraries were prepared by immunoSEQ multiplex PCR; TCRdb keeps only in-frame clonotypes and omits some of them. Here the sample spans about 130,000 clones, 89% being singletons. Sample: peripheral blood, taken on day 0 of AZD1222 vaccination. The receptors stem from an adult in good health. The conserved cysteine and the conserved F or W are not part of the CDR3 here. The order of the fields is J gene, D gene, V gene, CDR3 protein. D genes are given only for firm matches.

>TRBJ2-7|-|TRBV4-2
ASSQPDRSELEQY
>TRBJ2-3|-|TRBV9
ASTQGAGGPTDTQY
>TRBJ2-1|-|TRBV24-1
ATSDTAGYNEQF
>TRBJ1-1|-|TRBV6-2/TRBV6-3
ASSYTRNTEAF
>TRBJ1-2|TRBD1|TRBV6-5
ASSPQQGAGYT
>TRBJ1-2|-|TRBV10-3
AITLDRGYGYT
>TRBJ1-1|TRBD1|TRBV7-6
ASSLTPPTGGSVVGTEAF
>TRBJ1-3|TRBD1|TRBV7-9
ASSFKGQDSGNTIY
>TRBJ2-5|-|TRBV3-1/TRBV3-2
ASRHFGGRAKETQY
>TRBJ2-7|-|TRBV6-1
ASSEGGGWNEQY
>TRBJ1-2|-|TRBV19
ASSIVTAVDYGYT
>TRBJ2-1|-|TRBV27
ASSLSGLWGNEQF
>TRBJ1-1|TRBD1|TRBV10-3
AIKDRETEAF
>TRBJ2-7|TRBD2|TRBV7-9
ASSSPGLAGANEQY
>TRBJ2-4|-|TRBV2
GTGLAKNIQY
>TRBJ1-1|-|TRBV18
ASSPVENTEAF
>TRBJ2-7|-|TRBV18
ASSPPGGEYEQY
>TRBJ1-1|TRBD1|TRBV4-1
ASSQNLRTGGYTEAF
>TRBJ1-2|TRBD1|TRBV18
ASSPGLQGTYGYT
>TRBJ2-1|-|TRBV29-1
SVELWEGAYNEQF
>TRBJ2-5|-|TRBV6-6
ASHFHSKRETQY
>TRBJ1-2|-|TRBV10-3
ASSLHSENYGYT
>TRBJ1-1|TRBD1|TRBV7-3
ASSPTGANTEAF
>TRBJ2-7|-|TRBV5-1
ASHGTPTAYEQY
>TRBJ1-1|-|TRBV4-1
ASSQIRQLNTEAF
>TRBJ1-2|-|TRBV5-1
ASSLSGIYGYT
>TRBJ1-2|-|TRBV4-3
ASSQDPSYGYT
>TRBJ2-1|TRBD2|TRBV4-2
ASSLRTSGDSYNEQF
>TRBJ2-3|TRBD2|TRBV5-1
ASRRLAGGISSTDTQY
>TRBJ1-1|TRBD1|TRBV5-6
ASSKAGRGTEAF
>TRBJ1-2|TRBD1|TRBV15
ATSRGQGYGYT
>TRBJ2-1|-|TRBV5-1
ASSWDFREQF
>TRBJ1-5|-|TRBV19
ASSIELGYSNQPQH
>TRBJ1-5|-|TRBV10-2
ASSFGGDNQPQH
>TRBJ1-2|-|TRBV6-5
ASSYSNVGRGYT
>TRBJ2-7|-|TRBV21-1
ASSKRTEQGASLYEQY
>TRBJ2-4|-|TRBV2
ASSEVAGRFSWY
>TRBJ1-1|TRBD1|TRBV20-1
SASEGALPEAF
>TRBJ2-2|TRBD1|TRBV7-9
ASYFHQYRGYTGELF
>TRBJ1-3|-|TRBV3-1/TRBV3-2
ASSQGGRREKGNTIY
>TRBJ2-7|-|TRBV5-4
ASSLGGPIYEQY
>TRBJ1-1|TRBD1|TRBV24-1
ATSDNLRDRHEAF
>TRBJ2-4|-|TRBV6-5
ASMGSKNIQY
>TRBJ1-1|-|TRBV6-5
ASSYGAGRAF
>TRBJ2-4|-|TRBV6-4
ASSEGFGNIQY
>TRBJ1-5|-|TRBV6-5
ATYRDGGQPQH
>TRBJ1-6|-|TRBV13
ASSLGWGANSPLH
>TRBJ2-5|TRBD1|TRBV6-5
ASSPTGAQETQY
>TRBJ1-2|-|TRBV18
ASSPTGNYGYT
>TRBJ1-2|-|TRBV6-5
ASGDGFYGYT
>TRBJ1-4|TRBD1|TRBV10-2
ATKTGAGEKLF
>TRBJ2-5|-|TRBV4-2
ASSQGGTEETQY
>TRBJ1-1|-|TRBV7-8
ASSLGTVSTEAF
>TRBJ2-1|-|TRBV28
ASSQTYNEQF
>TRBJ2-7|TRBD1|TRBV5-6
ASSVTGAAVHEQY